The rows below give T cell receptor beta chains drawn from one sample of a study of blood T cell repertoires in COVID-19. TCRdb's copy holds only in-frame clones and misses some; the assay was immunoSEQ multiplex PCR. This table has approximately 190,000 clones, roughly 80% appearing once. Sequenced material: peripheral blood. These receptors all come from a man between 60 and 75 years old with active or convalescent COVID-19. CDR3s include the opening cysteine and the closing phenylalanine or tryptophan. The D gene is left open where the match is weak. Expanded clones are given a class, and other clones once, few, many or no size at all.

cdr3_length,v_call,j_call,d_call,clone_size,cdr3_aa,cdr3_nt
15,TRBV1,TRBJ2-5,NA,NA,CTSRPMCGSTETQYF,TGCACCAGCCGCCCAATGTGCGGGAGTACGGAGACCCAGTACTTC
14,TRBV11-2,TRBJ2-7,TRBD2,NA,CASSLALAGGVQYF,TGTGCCAGCAGCTTAGCACTAGCGGGAGGGGTGCAGTACTTC
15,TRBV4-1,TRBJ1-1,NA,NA,CASSQALTGVVEAFF,TGCGCCAGCAGCCAAGCCTTGACGGGGGTGGTTGAAGCTTTCTTT
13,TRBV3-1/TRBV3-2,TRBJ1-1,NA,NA,CASSSRGGGEAFF,TGTGCCAGCAGCTCACGAGGGGGTGGTGAAGCTTTCTTT
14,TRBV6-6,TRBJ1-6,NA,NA,CASRPGRGNSPLHF,TGTGCCAGCAGGCCCGGGAGAGGGAATTCACCCCTCCACTTT
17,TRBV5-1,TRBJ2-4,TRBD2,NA,CASSLSGLALAKNIQYF,TGCGCCAGCAGCTTGTCGGGACTAGCGTTAGCCAAAAACATTCAGTACTTC
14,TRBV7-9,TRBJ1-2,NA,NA,CASTLPRVNYGYTF,TGTGCCAGCACCCTCCCCAGGGTTAACTATGGCTACACCTTC
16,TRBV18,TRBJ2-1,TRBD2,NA,CASSTRGLAGNNEQFF,TGTGCCAGCTCCACCAGGGGACTAGCGGGCAACAATGAGCAGTTCTTC
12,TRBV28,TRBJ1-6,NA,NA,CASSLRVSPLHF,TGTGCCAGCAGCTTGAGGGTTAGTCCCCTCCACTTT
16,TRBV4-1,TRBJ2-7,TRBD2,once,CASSQDGRGGIYEQYF,TGCGCCAGCAGCCAAGATGGGCGGGGGGGAATCTACGAGCAGTACTTC
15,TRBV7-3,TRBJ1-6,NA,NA,CASSLIGEGNSPLHF,TGTGCCAGCAGCTTAATAGGGGAGGGTAATTCACCCCTCCACTTT